The sequence of this T cell receptor beta chain was determined in a study of blood T cell repertoires in COVID-19. Whole-study context: Samples of COVID-19 (acute and convalescent) were obtained from the United States, Italy and Spain. Sources were T cells, B-cell-depleted T cells, or PBMCs; the material itself was cDNA or gDNA.

The method was immunoSEQ multiplex PCR; TCRdb's version includes in-frame clones alone and lacks a portion of them. The sample has more than 150,000 clones; roughly 90% are singletons. V was shortened by 2 bases and J by 2 bases, with 4 bases between the two germline ends. The germline V gene has CDR1 SGHTA and CDR2 FQGNSA. The CDR3 runs 12 residues. Sequencing was performed on peripheral blood. The clonotype originates from a man aged 55 to 70 with acute or convalescent COVID-19. The chain uses TRBV7-2 and TRBJ2-7, with no clear D. The CDR3, as DNA: TGTGCCAGCAGCTTAAGCCCCTACGAGCAGTACTTC. As protein: CASSLSPYEQYF.